This TCR beta chain was found in a study of blood T cell repertoires in COVID-19. Study-level information: Both acute and convalescent COVID-19 samples were obtained from the United States, Italy and Spain. T cells, B-cell-depleted T cells, or PBMCs provided the cDNA or gDNA that served as material.

J lost 4 bases, V lost 6 bases, and 8 bases had no gene match. The CDR3 is made up of 15 amino acids. Germline CDR1 MNHEY, CDR2 SMNVEV (reference sequence). As processed by the authors: It was from reference gene primer amplification that nucleated cell counts were estimated. Clones were read by immunoSEQ multiplex PCR, and TCRdb kept only the in-frame ones, dropping some. That table supplies the V and J calls and clone size; D and trimming were determined from the DNA. The table includes about 44,000 clones, 75% to 90% detected once. In this sample, this clone turned up once. The sequenced material came from peripheral blood. The clonotype comes from a woman between 40 and 55 years old with acute or convalescent COVID-19. The rearrangement joins TRBV27 to TRBJ1-2; 10 bases are a match to TRBD1. DNA for the CDR3: TGTGCCAGCAGCCAAACCGGGACAGGGGCCTATGGCTACACCTTC. This gives the protein CASSQTGTGAYGYTF.